This record concerns one T cell receptor beta chain sequence. Which antigen it targets is not known. Base qualities are missing; no much larger clone stands one base away. This sample was included in a study of shared clonotypes between healthy human individuals (dated by TCRdb to the early 2020s). Context from the whole study: Three men and a couple of women, aged 18 to 49 years, made up the cohort. For each donor, CD4 naive and CD4 memory were each given three plates, CD8 naive was given two plates, and CD8 memory was given one plate. Blood TCR repertoires of four to six healthy adults were deeply sequenced to estimate repertoire size and the extent of clonotype sharing between individuals. To increase sequencing depth and limit assay-specific biases, different laboratories used diverse techniques to prepare libraries and sequence TCR repertoires. Each donor's leukapheresis produced roughly between roughly 0.85 and 9 billion PBMCs. Study-wide findings and limitations: Pairwise subsampling led to the expectation that sequencing depth would affect the degree of clonotype sharing among donors. Clonotypes shared by all four sorted-subset donors showed higher generation probabilities than non-shared clonotypes. Rarefaction of sorted-subset datasets indicated incomplete sequencing despite the large sequencing depth. Because the study included only a small number of donors, the genetic and exposure-history diversity represented was limited. Sampling was restricted to blood, and TCR repertoires in tissues likely differ from the TCR repertoires found in blood. Sharing across a handful of donors was observed for around 5% of naive CD4, less than 4% of naive CD8, about 2.3% of memory CD4, and roughly 0.43% of memory CD8 clonotypes. Estimated clonotype richness was generally larger for naive than for memory subsets.

Using the deep immunoSEQ assay, multiplex PCR amplified TCR CDR3 regions from genomic DNA. For each cell subset, the extracted genomic DNA was distributed evenly across all wells of several immunoSEQ 96-well plates, and each plate served as one replicate. For sorted subsets, around 200 ng genomic DNA, equal to about 30,000 T cell genomes, was loaded into each replicate PCR. Purified libraries were quantified with a Qubit 3.0 fluorometer, sized on a Bioanalyzer 2100, and re-quantified with the KAPA Library Quantification kit. A separate single-read 150-cycle Illumina NextSeq 550 flow cell was used to sequence each immunoSEQ 96-well plate. Under the source paper's analysis protocol: Because the immunoSEQ output held only junctional sequences and lacked quality scores, the filtering could not match the filtering applied to full-length reads. To assign V/J genes and CDR3, sequences were annotated using PyIR, a Python wrapper for IgBLAST v1.9, with IMGT germline references. Any read was removed if the V/J assignment was weak (E-value above 1e-6), the CDR3 was missing, or the read contained stop codons, out-of-frame junctions, or ambiguous translated residues. V3J clonotypes were defined as sequences sharing the same inferred V gene, J gene, and CDR3 amino acid sequence. The percentage overlap between two repertoires was calculated by dividing the number of shared unique clonotypes by the size of the smaller repertoire. RTK rarefaction, the Chao1 estimator, and Recon v2.1 estimates of unobserved clonotypes were used to assess repertoire richness. Generation probabilities for all TCRbeta clonotypes obtained by the gDNA method from a handful of donors were computed using OLGA. TCRdb limited this immuneACCESS table to in-frame rearrangements with V and J called. A share of clones is missing; checked studies link under half to unresolved V genes, and the rest is unexplained. D and trimming were read from the DNA, whereas the V and J calls and clone size are those reported in that table. Present in this sample are hundreds of thousands of clones, 80% to 95% of which were seen just once. Jointly, the top ten make up 24% of the sample.

CD8 naive samples were CD45RO-negative cells positively selected for CCR7, giving a CD45RA+CCR7+ population that excluded TemRA cells. The donors were healthy, HIV-negative adults who had no recently reported acute infections or vaccinations. Only Caucasian adults living in Nashville, Tennessee, USA were represented among the donors. Blood was obtained by leukapheresis, after which PBMCs were separated by Ficoll-Histopaque density gradient centrifugation and cryopreserved in liquid nitrogen vapor phase. Analytical flow cytometry was used to check the purity and quantity of each magnetically sorted T cell population. From each sorted fraction, genomic DNA was isolated and quantified by UV absorbance on a Nanodrop 2000c. CDR1 and CDR2 were assigned from the germline V gene as MDHEN and SYDVKM. The CDR3 has 16 amino acids, counting the end cysteine and phenylalanine. Here the CDR3 DNA is all that survives: 48 bases in frame from base 1. Clipping removes 6 bases from V and 1 base from J, with 4 as the unmatched junction base count.

The sample consisted of naive CD8+ T cells sorted from blood. Taken with the paper, the label for cell subset or site translates to: CD45RA+CCR7+. The V gene is TRBV28 and the J gene is TRBJ1-3, with TRBD1 identical over 12 junction bases. The receptor was derived from a young man in good health. The encoded CDR3 is CASRRGQGASGNTIYF. The bases are TGTGCCAGCAGAAGGGGACAGGGGGCTTCTGGAAACACCATATATTTT.